A single sample is the source of the 6 T cell receptor beta chains below, sequenced in a study of blood T cell repertoires in COVID-19. Libraries were prepared by immunoSEQ multiplex PCR; TCRdb keeps only in-frame clonotypes and omits some of them. The repertoire consists of over 130,000 clones, with roughly 81% occurring once and the leading ten covering roughly 3.4%. The sample consisted of PBMCs or T cells enriched from blood (not recorded which). These receptors came from a woman in her forties or fifties with acute COVID-19.

The V gene is TRBV11-3, the J gene TRBJ1-1, with D possibly matching TRBD1 (6 bases). This CDR3 comprises 15 residues. In germline, CDR1 is SGHNT, CDR2 YENEEA. V was shortened by 4 bases and J by 9 bases, with 21 bases between the two germline ends. CDR3 residues: CASSSTPTGSRQAFF. The CDR3 DNA follows: TGTGCCAGCAGCTCCACCCCTACAGGGTCTCGGCAAGCTTTCTTT. Filled out from reference TRBV11-3 and TRBJ1-1, the complete variable domain reads EAGVVQSPRYKIIEKKQPVAFWCNPISGHNTLYWYLQNLGQGPELLIRYENEEAVDDSQLPKDRFSAERLKGVDSTLKIQPAELGDSAVYLCASSSTPTGSRQAFFGQGTRLTVV.

The gene calls are TRBV29-1 and TRBJ1-1; D is uncertain. The V and J ends lost 7 bases and 0 bases respectively, with 24 bases between them. From germline, CDR1 is SQVTM and CDR2 ANQGSEA. This CDR3 contains 17 residues. The CDR3 DNA follows: TGCAGCGCGAATCCCGGACTCCAGAATCTCATGAACACTGAAGCTTTCTTT. Translated, it gives CSANPGLQNLMNTEAFF.

This chain links TRBV5-3 with TRBJ1-5, with D possibly being TRBD1 (5 bases). TRBV5-3 is known as an ORF, though its function is uncertain. Between the trimmed V and J ends, which lost 1 base and 2 bases, there was a span of 13 bases. The CDR3 length is 16 residues. The CDR3, as DNA: TGTGCCAGAAGCTTGCGATGGGGCGAAGGCAATCAGCCCCAGCATTTT. Its translation: CARSLRWGEGNQPQHF.

The V and J genes are TRBV30 and TRBJ2-7, with D tentatively TRBD2 (5 bases). This CDR3 has 11 amino acids. Germline CDR1 GTSNPN, CDR2 SVGIG (reference sequence). Trimming cost V 3 bases and J 4 bases, with 7 bases left between them. CDR3 bases: TGTGCCTGGAGGACGGGGTACGAGCAGTACTTC. It encodes CAWRTGYEQYF.

In nucleotides, the CDR3 is TGTGCCAGCAGCTCGAACTCGGGGGGCCCAGATACGCAGTATTTT. Encoded protein: CASSSNSGGPDTQYF. This chain links TRBV6-5 with TRBJ2-3; D is perhaps TRBD2 (7 bases). V dropped 6 bases and J dropped 4 bases, with 17 bases sitting between them. CDR1 and CDR2 from the germline V gene are MNHEY and SVGAGI. The CDR3 consists of 15 residues.

The V call is TRBV11-2, the J call TRBJ2-7; 10 positions agree with TRBD2. CDR1 is SGHAT and CDR2 is FQNNGV in the germline V gene. The length of the CDR3 is 15 residues. The V and J ends lost 5 bases and 4 bases, in that order; junction bases with no gene match: 8. The CDR3 spells CASSTRLAGLYEQYF. The CDR3 nucleotides are TGTGCCAGCAGCACCCGACTAGCGGGTCTTTACGAGCAGTACTTC. Full variable domain (outside the CDR3, taken from reference TRBV11-2 and TRBJ2-7): EAGVAQSPRYKIIEKRQSVAFWCNPISGHATLYWYQQILGQGPKLLIQFQNNGVVDDSQLPKDRFSAERLKGVDSTLKIQPAKLEDSAVYLCASSTRLAGLYEQYFGPGTRLTVT.